This T cell receptor (beta chain) is drawn from a study of T cell responses to AZD1222 COVID-19 vaccine. In germline, CDR1 is SGHTA, CDR2 FQGTGA. The CDR3 runs to 22 residues. J lost 0 bases, V lost 3 bases, and 26 bases had no gene match. The assay was immunoSEQ multiplex PCR, and TCRdb's table has in-frame clones only and misses some. The sample comprises 140,000 to 150,000 clones, roughly 92% of which are singletons, and approximately 1.5% rests with the top ten. The V and J genes are TRBV7-3 and TRBJ2-7, with 7 nucleotides matching TRBD2. The input for sequencing was peripheral blood, taken on day 0 of AZD1222 vaccination. This clonotype was obtained from an adult in good health. The CDR3 nucleotides are TGTGCCAGCAGCTTCGGTATTCGGACCCGGGGACTACTAAACACCTTCTCCTACGAGCAGTACTTC. Its translation is CASSFGIRTRGLLNTFSYEQYF.